This T cell receptor (beta chain) appears in the sequencing data of a study of cytomegalovirus exposure and HLA in healthy donors. The V gene's germline CDR1 is SGHRS and CDR2 YFSETQ. V shed 5 bases and J shed 0 bases, with 9 bases lying between them. The CDR3 contains 14 residues. The PCR used 60 Vbeta and 13 Jbeta primers. Using immunoSEQ multiplex PCR, the repertoire was profiled, and TCRdb retains in-frame clones only, with some absent. The data show under 45,000 clones, and the top ten clones hold 4%. The V gene is TRBV5-1, the J gene TRBJ1-5, with D possibly matching TRBD1 (5 bases). Material for sequencing was PBMCs. The receptor was isolated from a male donor in good health and CMV-seronegative. CDR3: CASSTGLSNQPQHF. The DNA of the CDR3 is TGCGCCAGCAGTACAGGTCTTAGCAATCAGCCCCAGCATTTT.